One sample yielded the 32 T cell receptor beta chains listed below, sequenced in a study of T cell responses to AZD1222 COVID-19 vaccine. Method: immunoSEQ multiplex PCR; TCRdb's copy keeps in-frame clones and lacks some. The sample gives 150,000 or so clones, approximately 91% of which show up once; 3.8% is in the top ten. The starting material was peripheral blood, obtained 28 days after the second AZD1222 dose. The origin of the receptors is an adult who received the AZD1222 COVID-19 vaccine.

The chain is built from TRBV7-2 and TRBJ2-5, with TRBD2 matching 8 bases. Unmatched junction bases numbered 13, after V lost 5 bases and J lost 2 bases. The CDR3 contains 17 residues. The V gene's germline CDR1 is SGHTA and CDR2 FQGNSA. The CDR3 is CASSPHPRGVLQETQYF. In DNA, the CDR3 is TGTGCCAGCAGCCCTCACCCGCGGGGGGTATTACAAGAGACCCAGTACTTC.

The chain recombines TRBV6-4 with TRBJ2-7; tentative D call: TRBD2 (5 bases). V lost 9 bases, J lost 1 base, and 13 bases lay in between. The CDR3 is 13 residues long. From germline, CDR1 is MRHNA and CDR2 SNTAGT. The CDR3 DNA sequence: TGTGCCAGGAACCACGAGCGGTCCTACGAGCAGTACTTC. As protein: CARNHERSYEQYF.

V gene TRBV10-3 combines with J gene TRBJ2-3; TRBD2 is a possible D gene (6 bases). Trimming stripped 10 bases from V and 2 bases from J, with 10 bases between. Germline V gene sequence: CDR1 ENHRY, CDR2 SYGVKD. The CDR3 contains 12 residues. The CDR3 protein is CASGDSTDTQYF. CDR3 coding DNA: TGTGCCAGCGGGGACTCCACAGATACGCAGTATTTT.

This clone was seen more than once but under ten times. This chain uses TRBV6-5 with TRBJ2-7; 8 bases agree with TRBD1. The germline V gene encodes CDR1 MNHEY and CDR2 SVGAGI. There are 13 residues in the CDR3. With 8 bases clipped from V and 3 bases from J, the junction kept 6 bases outside the gene matches. The CDR3 region is CASDRGPLYEQYF. CDR3 DNA sequence: TGTGCCAGCGACAGGGGACCACTCTACGAGCAGTACTTC.

As regards this clone: Distinct nucleotide sequences in the sample also encode this CDR3. The chain links TRBV5-1 to TRBJ1-2; no clear D gene. V was clipped by 0 bases and J by 4 bases, with 7 bases between them. The germline V gene has CDR1 SGHRS and CDR2 YFSETQ. The CDR3 is made up of 13 amino acids. CDR3 protein: CASSLADSYGYTF. The DNA of the CDR3 is TGCGCCAGCAGCTTGGCGGATTCCTATGGCTACACCTTC.

V usage is TRBV19 and J usage is TRBJ1-1, with D possibly matching TRBD1 (5 bases). The CDR3 covers 14 residues. V gave up 6 bases and J gave up 3 bases, with 14 bases separating them. Germline lookup yields CDR1 LNHDA and CDR2 SQIVND (reference sequence). The CDR3 loop reads CASRSPGPHTEAFF. CDR3 DNA sequence: TGTGCCAGTAGATCCCCGGGACCCCACACTGAAGCTTTCTTT.

The rearrangement links TRBV5-1 to TRBJ2-5; either TRBD1 or TRBD2 may supply D (5 bases each). In germline, CDR1 is SGHRS, CDR2 YFSETQ. The length of the CDR3 is 14 residues. Between the trimmed V and J ends, which lost 0 bases and 5 bases, there was a span of 11 bases. This chain's CDR3 is CASSLEVGAETQYF. The CDR3 nucleotides read TGCGCCAGCAGCTTGGAGGTCGGGGCCGAGACCCAGTACTTC.

The V and J genes are TRBV12-1 and TRBJ2-7. TRBV12-1 is deemed a pseudogene. The CDR3 has 21 residues. The CDR3: CASSHPPGASVKDTDSYEQYF. CDR3 in DNA: TGTGCCAGCAGCCATCCACCGGGGGCATCCGTCAAAGATACCGACTCCTACGAGCAGTACTTC.

The J gene is TRBJ1-1, the V gene TRBV3-1 (or the pseudogene TRBV3-2), with 8 bases fitting TRBD1. J lost 3 bases, V lost 7 bases, and 10 bases had no gene match. The CDR3 runs to 15 residues. Germline V lookup: CDR1 LGHDT, CDR2 YNNKEL (reference sequence). Here the CDR3 DNA reads TGTGCCAGCACGACAACACCGGACAGGGACACTGAAGCTTTCTTT. Amino acids: CASTTTPDRDTEAFF.

The rearrangement uses TRBV5-1 and TRBJ1-3; TRBD1 matches 7 bases. The CDR3 length is 13 residues. Germline V lookup: CDR1 SGHRS, CDR2 YFSETQ. Trimming at V came to 1 base and at J to 6 bases, leaving 1 base not matched to a gene. The CDR3 DNA sequence: TGCGCCAGCAGCTTGCAGGGGGAAAACACCATATATTTT. Translated, it gives CASSLQGENTIYF.

The chain has TRBV3-1 (or the pseudogene TRBV3-2) and TRBJ1-1, with a possible D match to TRBD1 (5 bases). CDR1 and CDR2 from the germline V gene are LGHDT and YNNKEL (reference sequence). V was trimmed by 1 base and J by 4 bases, leaving 10 bases between them. This CDR3 has 14 residues. The CDR3 bases are TGTGCCAGCAGCCAAGCGCGGGGGGGCACTGAAGCTTTCTTT. Its protein is CASSQARGGTEAFF.

This rearrangement joins TRBV5-4 to TRBJ2-3; a weak D match, TRBD2 (6 bases). Deletions cut 5 bases from V and 5 bases from J, with 18 bases between. The CDR3 sequence is 15 residues long. Germline lookup yields CDR1 SGHNT and CDR2 YYREEE (reference sequence). This chain's CDR3 is CASRSVGGKIDTQYF. The CDR3 coding sequence is TGTGCCAGCAGATCCGTGGGGGGAAAGATAGATACGCAGTATTTT.

The chain recombines TRBV29-1 with TRBJ2-2; D might be TRBD1 (5 bases). Germline CDR1 reads SQVTM; CDR2 reads ANQGSEA. The CDR3 spans 13 residues. Trimming took off 3 bases at V and 2 bases at J, with 7 bases between the two ends. This CDR3 reads CSVDTGNTGELFF. The CDR3, as DNA: TGCAGCGTTGATACAGGAAACACCGGGGAGCTGTTTTTT.

V is TRBV5-4 and J is TRBJ2-5, with 8 bases that match TRBD2. This CDR3 spans 15 amino acids. With 4 bases clipped from V and 9 bases from J, the junction kept 14 bases outside the gene matches. Germline loops: CDR1 SGHNT, CDR2 YYREEE (reference sequence). CDR3 protein: CASSRAAGGVEAQYF. DNA of the CDR3: TGTGCCAGCAGCCGTGCCGCGGGAGGAGTCGAGGCCCAGTACTTC.

The chain recombines TRBV11-2 with TRBJ2-7, with no clear D. Germline values: CDR1 SGHAT, CDR2 FQNNGV. This CDR3 region has 12 residues. The V end was cut by 0 bases, the J end by 5 bases, with 5 bases between. CDR3 nucleotides: TGTGCCAGCAGCTTAGATAGGCACGAGCAGTACTTC. Protein sequence: CASSLDRHEQYF.

The V call is TRBV3-1 (or the pseudogene TRBV3-2), the J call TRBJ1-2; 9 bases map to TRBD1. The CDR3 length is 14 residues. The V gene end was trimmed by 1 base and the J gene end by 8 bases; junction bases not matched to a gene: 5. Germline values: CDR1 LGHDT, CDR2 YNNKEL (reference sequence). Here the CDR3 reads CASSQGGTGKGYTF. The CDR3 coding sequence is TGTGCCAGCAGCCAAGGCGGGACAGGGAAGGGCTACACCTTC.

The chain joins TRBV19 to TRBJ1-2; D is ambiguous. Germline CDR1 is LNHDA and CDR2 is SQIVND (reference sequence). The CDR3 spans 15 residues. Trimming stripped 10 bases from V and 1 base from J, with 19 bases between. This CDR3 is CATLGWSEFNYGYTF. For the CDR3, the DNA is TGTGCCACTCTAGGGTGGTCTGAATTTAACTATGGCTACACCTTC.

This clone occurred once. The gene calls are TRBV7-2 and TRBJ2-7; 16 bases are a match to TRBD2. V shed 5 bases, J shed 6 bases, and the junction held 4 bases outside the gene matches. Per germline, CDR1 SGHTA and CDR2 FQGNSA. The CDR3 is 15 amino acids. CDR3 bases: TGTGCCAGCAGCCGGGGACTAGCGGGAGGGCTCGAGCAGTACTTC. It specifies CASSRGLAGGLEQYF.

J is TRBJ2-2 and V is TRBV6-1; no definite D call. The CDR3 is 13 amino acids. Germline V gives CDR1 MNHNS, CDR2 SASEGT. With 2 bases removed from V and 8 bases from J, the gap between germline ends came to 9 bases. As DNA, the CDR3 is TGTGCCAGCAGTGAAAACGTTTTGGGGGAGCTGTTTTTT. Encoded protein: CASSENVLGELFF.

The chain is built from TRBV30 and TRBJ1-5; a possible D gene is TRBD1 (6 bases). The CDR3 is 13 residues long. The V end was cut by 3 bases, the J end by 6 bases, with 12 bases between. Germline V lookup: CDR1 GTSNPN, CDR2 SVGIG (reference sequence). Written as DNA, the CDR3 is TGTGCCTGGAGCTCAGGGGCAGGTCAGCCCCAGCATTTT. This encodes CAWSSGAGQPQHF.

The chain combines TRBV5-1 with TRBJ2-2; 9 positions match TRBD2. The CDR3 is 16 residues long. Germline CDR1 and CDR2: SGHRS and YFSETQ. V lost 3 bases and J lost 4; bases outside the gene matches: 7. CDR3: CASSWVAGDPTGELFF. In nucleotides, the CDR3 is TGCGCCAGCAGCTGGGTAGCGGGAGACCCCACCGGGGAGCTGTTTTTT.

V and J are TRBV29-1 and TRBJ1-1; 7 bases align to TRBD1. The CDR3 runs 13 residues. The ends lost 5 bases at V and 4 bases at J; junction bases unmatched: 7. CDR1 and CDR2 from the germline V gene are SQVTM and ANQGSEA. The CDR3: CSVSGTALTEAFF. The CDR3 DNA sequence: TGCAGCGTTTCCGGGACAGCGCTCACTGAAGCTTTCTTT.

This sequence joins TRBV10-3 and TRBJ1-6, with D possibly matching TRBD1 (6 bases). In germline, CDR1 is ENHRY, CDR2 SYGVKD. V dropped 3 bases and J dropped 5 bases, with 8 bases sitting between them. The CDR3 is 14 amino acids. The CDR3 protein is CAISEGGNNSPLHF. Here the CDR3 DNA reads TGTGCCATCAGTGAAGGGGGGAATAATTCACCCCTCCACTTT.

This sequence joins TRBV29-1 and TRBJ2-7, with TRBD1 as a possible D gene (6 bases). CDR1 is SQVTM, CDR2 ANQGSEA, per germline. The CDR3 consists of 16 residues. Between the trimmed V and J ends, which lost 0 bases and 1 base, there was a span of 16 bases. The CDR3 region is CSVEDLHRVVSYEQYF. CDR3 nucleotides: TGCAGCGTTGAAGATCTTCACAGGGTGGTATCCTACGAGCAGTACTTC.

This clone was counted a single time. The J gene is TRBJ2-5, the V gene TRBV9, with 7 nucleotides matching TRBD1. CDR3 length equals 14 residues. After removal of 1 base from V and 1 base from J, the junction contained 1 base not matched to a gene. CDR1 and CDR2 from the germline V gene are SGDLS and YYNGEE. CDR3 sequence (DNA): TGTGCCAGCAGCGTAAGGGACAGCCAAGAGACCCAGTACTTC. Its translation: CASSVRDSQETQYF.

This clone has ten or more counts. V gene TRBV7-2 combines with J gene TRBJ1-5, with D possibly TRBD1 on 5 matching bases. This CDR3 has 16 amino acids. The germline V gene encodes CDR1 SGHTA and CDR2 FQGNSA. V was cut by 0 bases and J by 1 base, with 10 bases left in between. CDR3 amino acids: CASSLAQGFSNQPQHF. CDR3 sequence (DNA): TGTGCCAGCAGCTTAGCTCAGGGCTTCAGCAATCAGCCCCAGCATTTT.

The V call is TRBV11-3, the J call TRBJ2-1; D might be TRBD1 (7 bases). The CDR3 sequence is 20 residues long. Germline lookup yields CDR1 SGHNT and CDR2 YENEEA. The germline V and J ends were trimmed by 5 bases and 8 bases, with 34 bases remaining between them. The CDR3 sequence: CASSEPTGLLAERPPYEQFF. DNA of the CDR3: TGTGCCAGCAGCGAACCGACAGGGTTACTAGCCGAACGCCCCCCTTATGAGCAGTTCTTC.

This clone showed up just once. This chain connects TRBV20-1 to TRBJ2-7; 9 nucleotides agree with TRBD1. There are 14 residues in the CDR3. The germline V gene encodes CDR1 DFQATT and CDR2 SNEGSKA (reference sequence). With 3 bases clipped from V and 0 bases from J, the junction kept 3 bases outside the gene matches. The CDR3 DNA sequence: TGCAGTGCTAGTGGACAGGGGAGCTCCTACGAGCAGTACTTC. Its protein is CSASGQGSSYEQYF.

The chain combines TRBV27 with TRBJ2-2; TRBD2 is a possible D gene (6 bases). The length of the CDR3 is 15 residues. The V end lost 5 bases, the J end lost 0 bases, and 10 bases lay between the germline ends. CDR1 and CDR2 (germline): MNHEY, SMNVEV (reference sequence). Here the CDR3 DNA reads TGTGCCAGCAGTCGCGGGGCCACGAACACCGGGGAGCTGTTTTTT. This codes for CASSRGATNTGELFF.

The chain joins TRBV19 to TRBJ1-6; possibly TRBD1 for D (5 bases). The germline V and J ends were trimmed by 7 bases and 6 bases, with 13 bases remaining between them. This CDR3 has 14 amino acids. CDR1 LNHDA and CDR2 SQIVND come from the germline V gene (reference sequence). CDR3 nucleotides: TGTGCCAGTACGAAAGGGGAGGGTAATTCACCCCTCCACTTT. Protein: CASTKGEGNSPLHF.

This clone appeared a single time. The chain combines TRBV12-5 with TRBJ2-5; TRBD2 aligns across 8 bases. CDR1 is LGHNT and CDR2 is FRNRAP in the germline V gene. CDR3 size: 16 residues. V was clipped by 2 bases and J by 4 bases; unmatched bases: 9. This CDR3 reads CASGLNLAGGAETQYF. CDR3 coding DNA: TGTGCTAGTGGTTTGAATCTAGCGGGTGGGGCAGAGACCCAGTACTTC.

V gene TRBV10-3 combines with J gene TRBJ1-6; D possibly corresponds to TRBD1 (6 bases). The CDR3 consists of 14 residues. V was shortened by 5 bases and J by 5 bases, with 10 bases between the two germline ends. Germline V gene lookup returns CDR1 ENHRY and CDR2 SYGVKD. The CDR3 here is CAISKDRDNSPLHF. DNA of the CDR3: TGTGCCATCAGTAAGGACAGAGATAATTCACCCCTCCACTTT.